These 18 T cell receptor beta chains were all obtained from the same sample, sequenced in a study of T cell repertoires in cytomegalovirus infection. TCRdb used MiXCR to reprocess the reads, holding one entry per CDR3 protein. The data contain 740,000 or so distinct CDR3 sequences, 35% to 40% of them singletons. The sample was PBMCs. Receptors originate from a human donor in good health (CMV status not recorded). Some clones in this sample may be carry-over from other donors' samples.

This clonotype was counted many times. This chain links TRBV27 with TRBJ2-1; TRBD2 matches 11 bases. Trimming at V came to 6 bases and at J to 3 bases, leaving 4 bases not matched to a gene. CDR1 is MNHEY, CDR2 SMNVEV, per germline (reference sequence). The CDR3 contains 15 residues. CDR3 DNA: TGTGCCAGCAGCACGCTAGCGGGAGGCTACAATGAGCAGTTCTTC. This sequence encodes CASSTLAGGYNEQFF.

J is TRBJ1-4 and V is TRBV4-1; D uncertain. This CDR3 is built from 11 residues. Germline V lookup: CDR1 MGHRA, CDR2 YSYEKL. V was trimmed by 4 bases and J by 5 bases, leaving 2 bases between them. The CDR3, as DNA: TGCGCCAGCAGCCGGAATGAAAAACTGTTTTTT. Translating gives CASSRNEKLFF.

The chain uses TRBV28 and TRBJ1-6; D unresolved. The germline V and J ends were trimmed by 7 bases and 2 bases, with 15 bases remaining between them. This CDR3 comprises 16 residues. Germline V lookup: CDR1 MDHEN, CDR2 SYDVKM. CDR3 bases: TGTGCCAGCATGGGGAGGGAAGGAGCCTATAATTCACCCCTCCACTTT. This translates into CASMGREGAYNSPLHF. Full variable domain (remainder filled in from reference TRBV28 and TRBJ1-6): DVKVTQSSRYLVKRTGEKVFLECVQDMDHENMFWYRQDPGLGLRLIYFSYDVKMKEKGDIPEGYSVSREKKERFSLILESASTNQTSMYLCASMGREGAYNSPLHFGNGTRLTVT.

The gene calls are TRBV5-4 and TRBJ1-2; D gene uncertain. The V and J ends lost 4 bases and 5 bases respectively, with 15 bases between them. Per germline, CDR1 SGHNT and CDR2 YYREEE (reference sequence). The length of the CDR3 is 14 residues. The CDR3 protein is CASSPDQEGYGYTF. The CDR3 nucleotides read TGTGCCAGCAGCCCTGACCAGGAAGGTTATGGCTACACCTTC.

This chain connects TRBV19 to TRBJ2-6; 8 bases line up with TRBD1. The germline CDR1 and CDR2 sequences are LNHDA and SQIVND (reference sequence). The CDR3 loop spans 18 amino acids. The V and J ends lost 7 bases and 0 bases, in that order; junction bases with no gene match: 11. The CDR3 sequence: CASISGQDLFSGANVLTF. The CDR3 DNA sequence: TGTGCCAGTATTTCGGGACAGGATCTCTTCTCTGGGGCCAACGTCCTGACTTTC.

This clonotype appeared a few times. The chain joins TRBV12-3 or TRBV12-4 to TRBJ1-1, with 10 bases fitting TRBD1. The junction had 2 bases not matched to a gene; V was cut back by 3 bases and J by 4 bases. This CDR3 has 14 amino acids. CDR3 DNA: TGTGCCAGCAGTTTTGGGACAGGGGTCACTGAAGCTTTCTTT. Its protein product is CASSFGTGVTEAFF.

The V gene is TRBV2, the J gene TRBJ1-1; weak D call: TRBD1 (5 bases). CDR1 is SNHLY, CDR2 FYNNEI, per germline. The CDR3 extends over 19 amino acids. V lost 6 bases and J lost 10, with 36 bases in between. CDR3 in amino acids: CASRQLAARSRGNRDAAFF. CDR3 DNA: TGTGCCAGCAGACAACTAGCAGCTCGATCTCGAGGAAACCGGGACGCAGCTTTCTTT.

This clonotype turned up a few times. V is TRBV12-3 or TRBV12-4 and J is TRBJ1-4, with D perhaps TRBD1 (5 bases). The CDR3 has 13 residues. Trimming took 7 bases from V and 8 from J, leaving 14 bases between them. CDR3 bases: TGTGCCAGCACCCCGAGGGGCAGGGAAAAACTGTTTTTT. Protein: CASTPRGREKLFF.

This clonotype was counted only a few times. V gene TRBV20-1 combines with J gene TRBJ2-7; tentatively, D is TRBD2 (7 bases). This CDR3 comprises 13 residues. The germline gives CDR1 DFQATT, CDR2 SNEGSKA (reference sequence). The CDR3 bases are TGCAGCGCCCGGGGAGGGGGTGCCTACGAGCAGTACTTC. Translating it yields CSARGGGAYEQYF.

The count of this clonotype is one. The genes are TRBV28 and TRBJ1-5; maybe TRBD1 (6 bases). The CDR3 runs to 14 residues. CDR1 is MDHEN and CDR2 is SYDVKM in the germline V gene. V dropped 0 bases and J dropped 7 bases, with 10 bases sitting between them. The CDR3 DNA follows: TGTGCCAGCAGTTTATGGGTTGGGGGCCAGCCCCAGCATTTT. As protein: CASSLWVGGQPQHF. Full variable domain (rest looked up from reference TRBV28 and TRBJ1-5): DVKVTQSSRYLVKRTGEKVFLECVQDMDHENMFWYRQDPGLGLRLIYFSYDVKMKEKGDIPEGYSVSREKKERFSLILESASTNQTSMYLCASSLWVGGQPQHFGDGTRLSIL.

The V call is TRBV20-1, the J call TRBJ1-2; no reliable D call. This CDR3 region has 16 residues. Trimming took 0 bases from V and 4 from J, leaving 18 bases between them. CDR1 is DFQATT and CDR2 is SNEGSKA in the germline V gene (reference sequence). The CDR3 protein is CSAREPTPEHPYGYTF. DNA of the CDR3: TGCAGTGCTAGAGAGCCAACCCCTGAACATCCCTATGGCTACACCTTC.

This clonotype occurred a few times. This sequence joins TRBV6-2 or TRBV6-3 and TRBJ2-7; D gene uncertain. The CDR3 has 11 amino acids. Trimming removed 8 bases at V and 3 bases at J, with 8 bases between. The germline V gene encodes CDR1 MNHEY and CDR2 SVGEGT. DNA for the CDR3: TGTGCCAGCGGGAATAACTACGAGCAGTACTTC. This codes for CASGNNYEQYF.

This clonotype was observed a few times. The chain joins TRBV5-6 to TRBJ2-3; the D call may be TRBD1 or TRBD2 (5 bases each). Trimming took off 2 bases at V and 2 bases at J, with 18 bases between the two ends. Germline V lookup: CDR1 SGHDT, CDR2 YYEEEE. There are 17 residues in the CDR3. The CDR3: CASSLPGTPYHTDTQYF. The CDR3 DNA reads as TGTGCCAGCAGCTTACCCGGGACCCCATATCACACAGATACGCAGTATTTT.

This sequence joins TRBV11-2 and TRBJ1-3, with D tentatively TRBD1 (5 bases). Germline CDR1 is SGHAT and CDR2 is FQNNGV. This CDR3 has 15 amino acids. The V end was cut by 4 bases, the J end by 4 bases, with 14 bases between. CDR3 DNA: TGTGCCAGCAGCTACACAGGACGGGTGGGAAACACCATATATTTT. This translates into CASSYTGRVGNTIYF.

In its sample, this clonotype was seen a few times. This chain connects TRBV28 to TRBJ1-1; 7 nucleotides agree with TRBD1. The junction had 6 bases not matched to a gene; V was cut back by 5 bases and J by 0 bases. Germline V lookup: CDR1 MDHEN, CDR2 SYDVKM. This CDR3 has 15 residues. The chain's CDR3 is CASSRQGFMNTEAFF. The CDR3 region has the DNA TGTGCCAGCAGTCGACAGGGTTTCATGAACACTGAAGCTTTCTTT.

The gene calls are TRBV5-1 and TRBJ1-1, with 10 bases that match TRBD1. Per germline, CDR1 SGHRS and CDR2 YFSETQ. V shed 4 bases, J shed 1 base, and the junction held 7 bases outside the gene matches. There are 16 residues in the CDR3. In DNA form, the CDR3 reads TGCGCCAGCAGCCTTGGGACAGGGGTGCCGAACACTGAAGCTTTCTTT. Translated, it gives CASSLGTGVPNTEAFF.

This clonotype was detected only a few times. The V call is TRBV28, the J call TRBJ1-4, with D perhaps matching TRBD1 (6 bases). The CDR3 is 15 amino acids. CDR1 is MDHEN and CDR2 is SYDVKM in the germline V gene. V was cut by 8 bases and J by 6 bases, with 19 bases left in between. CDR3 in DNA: TGTGCCAGCTGCTCCCTTCGGGGGGCGTATGAAAAACTGTTTTTT. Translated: CASCSLRGAYEKLFF.

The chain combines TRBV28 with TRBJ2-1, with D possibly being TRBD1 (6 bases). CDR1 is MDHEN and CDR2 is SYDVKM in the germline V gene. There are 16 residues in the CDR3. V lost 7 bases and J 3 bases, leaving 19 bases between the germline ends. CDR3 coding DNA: TGTGCCAGCAAAAAGGCCGGACAGCTCCGCTACAATGAGCAGTTCTTC. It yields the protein CASKKAGQLRYNEQFF.